These 17 T cell receptor beta chains originate from one sample sequenced in a study of regulatory T cells in long-lasting Graves disease (dated by TCRdb to about 2021). The meaning of the sample's time point label: persistent/refractory GD, antithyroid drugs over 5 years with positive TRAb. For both TCR sequencing and RNA sequencing, RNA was extracted from PBMCs in TRIzol. Preparation of the library involved multiplex PCR. The run used an Illumina HiSeq 4000. iRepertoire HTBI primers and Arm-PCR amplification of CDR3 regions were used to construct TCR beta libraries. Using fastp trimming at Q25 and MiXCR clonotype assembly, TCRdb reanalyzed the public sequencing data and kept in-frame beta chains. CDR3 protein sequences are deduplicated, and each keeps its most common genes and DNA. This sample gives some 450,000 distinct CDR3 sequences in total; roughly a quarter of them show up just once. The ten largest clones capture approximately 28% of the sample.

This specimen was peripheral blood mononuclear cells (PBMCs), taken when the disease was refractory, from a patient treated with antithyroid drugs. These TCRs come from a female donor with Graves disease.

This clonotype was recorded only once. The chain employs TRBV7-3 and TRBJ2-5; TRBD2 matches 14 bases. Trimming took 4 bases from V and 5 from J; bases not matched to a gene: 9. There are 17 residues in the CDR3. CDR1 is SGHTA and CDR2 is FQGTGA in the germline V gene. The CDR3 DNA reads as TGTGCCAGCAGCTCGGGACTAGCGGGAGTAAAGTCGGAGACCCAGTACTTC. As protein: CASSSGLAGVKSETQYF.

This clonotype was seen many times. The chain couples TRBV7-2 to TRBJ2-5; D may correspond to TRBD1 or TRBD2 (5 bases each). Trimming pared 1 base from V and 9 bases from J, leaving 18 bases between. Looked up from germline, CDR1 is SGHTA and CDR2 is FQGNSA. The CDR3 sequence is 15 residues long. CDR3 sequence (DNA): TGTGCCAGCAGCTTAGTTCTAGCAGGGAAATTGTCCCAGTACTTC. It codes for CASSLVLAGKLSQYF.

Regarding this clonotype: One end of the junction fails to match germline, which may point to a read error. The rearrangement joins TRBV6-2 or TRBV6-3 to TRBJ2-5; D is undetermined. The germline V gene has CDR1 MNHEY and CDR2 SVGEGT. The CDR3 contains 11 residues. CDR3 loop: CASSYLEAQYF. CDR3 nucleotides: TGTGCCAGCAGTTACTTAGAGGCCCAGTACTTC.

The chain joins TRBV7-2 to TRBJ1-5; D gene ambiguous. V dropped 4 bases and J dropped 7 bases, with 11 bases sitting between them. Per germline, CDR1 SGHTA and CDR2 FQGNSA. The CDR3 runs 13 residues. CDR3 region: CASSSLPRQPQHF. The CDR3 DNA follows: TGTGCCAGCAGCTCGCTGCCTCGACAGCCCCAGCATTTT.

This clonotype was counted ten times or more. The DNA of the CDR3 is TGTGCCAGCAGTTACTCCGGCGATCAAGGCGAGCAGTACTTC. This codes for CASSYSGDQGEQYF. The chain uses TRBV6-5 and TRBJ2-7, with unresolved D. Deletions cut 0 bases from V and 6 bases from J, with 12 bases between. The CDR3 consists of 14 residues. The germline V gene encodes CDR1 MNHEY and CDR2 SVGAGI.

This clonotype was seen more than once but under ten times. The chain uses TRBV6-1 and TRBJ1-2; D gene ambiguous. This CDR3 comprises 14 residues. The germline V gene encodes CDR1 MNHNS and CDR2 SASEGT. The V end lost 2 bases, the J end lost 12 bases, and 19 bases lay between the germline ends. CDR3: CASSEYETPVQDTF. As DNA, the CDR3 is TGTGCCAGCAGTGAATATGAGACCCCGGTTCAAGACACCTTC.

There are many counts of this clonotype. The rearrangement links TRBV2 to TRBJ2-5, with TRBD2 matching over 12 bases. V lost 6 bases to trimming and J lost 4 bases; unmatched junction nucleotides: 9. Germline V CDR1 and CDR2: SNHLY, FYNNEI. The CDR3 length is 16 residues. The CDR3 DNA is TGTGCCAGCAGATCGAAAAGACTAGCGGGAGTAGAGACCCAGTACTTC. This encodes CASRSKRLAGVETQYF.

This clonotype was observed at least ten times. CDR3 protein: CASSRSLGGELFF. The CDR3 DNA is TGTGCCAGCAGCCGGAGTTTAGGAGGGGAGCTGTTTTTT. The chain has TRBV7-3 and TRBJ2-2; D is uncertain. V shed 5 bases and J shed 8 bases, with 12 bases lying between them. This CDR3 comprises 13 residues. The V gene's germline CDR1 is SGHTA and CDR2 FQGTGA.

Of note for this clonotype: At one of its ends the junction is not consistent with the germline gene, which may arise from a read error. The rearrangement links TRBV5-1 to TRBJ2-6; D is uncertain. CDR3 length: 14 amino acids. CDR1 and CDR2 from the germline V gene are SGHRS and YFSETQ. For the CDR3, the DNA is TGCGCCACCAGCCGAGAGTCTGGGGCCAACGTCCTGACTTTC. Amino acids: CATSRESGANVLTF.

The sample holds a few counts of this clonotype. Lacking the conserved final phenylalanine or tryptophan, this CDR3 likely reflects a read error. The chain combines TRBV9 with TRBJ1-2, with 7 bases identical to TRBD1. Germline CDR1 SGDLS, CDR2 YYNGEE. The ends lost 4 bases at V and 8 bases at J; junction bases unmatched: 14. CDR3 length: 15 residues. The chain's CDR3 is CASSPQITGDRGYTL. CDR3 nucleotide sequence: TGTGCCAGCAGCCCACAAATCACAGGGGATCGCGGCTACACCCTC.

The J gene is TRBJ2-7, the V gene TRBV12-3 or TRBV12-4; the match to TRBD2 covers 12 bases. Trimming removed 6 bases from V and 4 bases from J; junction bases left unmatched: 7. This CDR3 has 15 residues. Written as DNA, the CDR3 is TGTGCCAGCAGCACCTCTACTAGCGGGAGGTACGAGCAGTACTTC. It translates to CASSTSTSGRYEQYF.

This clonotype was recorded many times. This sequence joins TRBV7-2 and TRBJ2-2; no reliable D call. V shed 5 bases and J shed 1 base, with 14 bases lying between them. The CDR3 has 16 amino acids. Per the germline V gene, CDR1 is SGHTA and CDR2 is FQGNSA. The CDR3 DNA follows: TGTGCCAGCAGCGAGCGCCCTGGCGGGAACACCGGGGAGCTGTTTTTT. It codes for CASSERPGGNTGELFF.

V gene TRBV5-1 combines with J gene TRBJ2-7; D might be TRBD1 or TRBD2, each matching 5 bases. Trimming removed 4 bases from V and 2 bases from J, with 13 bases in between. The V gene's germline CDR1 is SGHRS and CDR2 YFSETQ. The CDR3 runs to 14 residues. In DNA, the CDR3 is TGCGCCAGCAGCACGGCCTTGGGGGCCTACGAGCAGTACTTC. Protein: CASSTALGAYEQYF.

In this sample, this clonotype turned up a few times. The CDR3 loop is CSARHSTTGRNTEAFF. CDR3 sequence (DNA): TGCAGTGCTAGACACTCGACCACAGGCCGGAACACTGAAGCTTTCTTT. V and J are TRBV20-1 and TRBJ1-1, with a possible D match to TRBD1 (5 bases). Germline assignment: CDR1 DFQATT and CDR2 SNEGSKA (reference sequence). V lost 2 bases and J lost 1, with 17 bases in between. The CDR3 is made up of 16 amino acids.

This clonotype has just a few counts. The chain links TRBV11-2 to TRBJ2-1, with D possibly matching TRBD1 (8 bases). CDR3 length: 17 amino acids. The V gene's germline CDR1 is SGHAT and CDR2 FQNNGV. V was trimmed by 1 base and J by 3 bases, leaving 16 bases between them. CDR3 coding DNA: TGTGCCAGCAGCTTAGGGAGCGGGACAGGACTCTACAATGAGCAGTTCTTC. Translation gives CASSLGSGTGLYNEQFF. Variable domain in full (rest from reference TRBV11-2 and TRBJ2-1): EAGVAQSPRYKIIEKRQSVAFWCNPISGHATLYWYQQILGQGPKLLIQFQNNGVVDDSQLPKDRFSAERLKGVDSTLKIQPAKLEDSAVYLCASSLGSGTGLYNEQFFGPGTRLTVL.

There are many counts of this clonotype. This chain uses TRBV2 with TRBJ1-5; D uncertain. V was trimmed by 4 bases and J by 7 bases, leaving 20 bases between them. The CDR3 covers 16 residues. Germline V lookup: CDR1 SNHLY, CDR2 FYNNEI. The CDR3 region has the DNA TGTGCCAGCAGTGCTTCCGTTGGGCGGCAAGGCCAGCCCCAGCATTTT. Residues: CASSASVGRQGQPQHF.

The chain carries TRBV10-3 and TRBJ1-1, with D hard to call. The CDR3 covers 14 residues. With 3 bases removed from V and 5 bases from J, the gap between germline ends came to 13 bases. Germline-derived CDR1 and CDR2 are ENHRY and SYGVKD. The CDR3 bases are TGTGCCATCAGTGATTTGCGGGGAGGGACTGAAGCTTTCTTT. Translation gives CAISDLRGGTEAFF.